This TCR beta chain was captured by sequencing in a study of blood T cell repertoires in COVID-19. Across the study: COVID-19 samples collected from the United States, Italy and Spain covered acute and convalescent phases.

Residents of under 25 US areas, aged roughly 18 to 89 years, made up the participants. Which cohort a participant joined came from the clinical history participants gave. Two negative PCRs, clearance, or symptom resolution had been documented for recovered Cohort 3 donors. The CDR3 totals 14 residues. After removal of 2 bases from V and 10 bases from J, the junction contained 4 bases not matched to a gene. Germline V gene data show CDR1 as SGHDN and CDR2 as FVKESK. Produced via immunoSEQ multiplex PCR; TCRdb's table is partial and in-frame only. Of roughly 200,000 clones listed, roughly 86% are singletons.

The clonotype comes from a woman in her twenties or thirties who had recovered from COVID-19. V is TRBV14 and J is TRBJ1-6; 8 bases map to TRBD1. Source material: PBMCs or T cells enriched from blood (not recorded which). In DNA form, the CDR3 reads TGTGCCAGCAGCCAAAGACAGGGGAGGTCACCCCTCCACTTT. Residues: CASSQRQGRSPLHF.